This passage covers 2 T cell receptor beta chains from one sample sequenced in a study of control samples from healthy donors and cancer patients. TCRdb's table, derived via immunoSEQ multiplex PCR, lists solely in-frame clones and lacks some. The profile shows some 150,000 clones, 85% to 95% of them singletons. Sequencing input: blood. The source is a man aged 40-49 years in good health.

The chain carries TRBV27 and TRBJ1-6; TRBD1 agrees at 8 bases. V lost 4 bases to trimming and J lost 7 bases; unmatched junction nucleotides: 3. Per germline, CDR1 MNHEY and CDR2 SMNVEV (reference sequence). This CDR3 has 14 amino acids. The CDR3 region is CASSSRDRNSPLHF. The DNA of the CDR3 is TGTGCCAGCAGTTCACGGGACAGGAATTCACCCCTCCACTTT.

The J gene is TRBJ2-7, the V gene TRBV28; D could derive from TRBD1 or TRBD2 (5 bases each). The CDR3 consists of 13 residues. Trimming stripped 5 bases from V and 3 bases from J, with 11 bases between. Germline V gene data show CDR1 as MDHEN and CDR2 as SYDVKM. This CDR3 reads CASSTGRLYEQYF. The CDR3 bases are TGTGCCAGCAGTACGGGACGCCTCTACGAGCAGTACTTC.